The source of this T cell receptor (beta chain) is a study of T cells expressing NK-cell markers. Study outcomes and limitations: As a fraction of CD8+ T cells, dominant NKG2C+ clonotypes reached roughly 1.0-8% in a handful of donors. There were several donors in whom these clonotypes also led the CD3+CD56-NKG2C+ fraction.

The cDNA for TCR beta came from 5'RACE template switching with UMIs. TCRdb reanalyzed the 5' RACE reads and collapses them to one entry per CDR3 protein, without DNA. The repertoire table contains about 110,000 distinct CDR3 sequences. A note on this clonotype: Its antigen remains unidentified.

The specimen was blood T cells: a sorted CD56 or NKG2C T cell subset, CD4+ or CD8+ T cells, or bulk PBMC T cells (not recorded which). The receptor was isolated from a woman between 18 and 69 years old in good health.

The CDR3: CASSLDRLPIDNEQFF. This chain connects TRBV5-6 to TRBJ2-1. Per the germline V gene, CDR1 is SGHDT and CDR2 is YYEEEE. This CDR3 has 16 residues.